This T cell receptor beta chain was documented in a study of shared clonotypes between healthy human individuals. The wider study: Serving as donors were two women and a few men, whose ages spanned 18 to 49. Each donor contributed plates that comprised three CD4 naive, three CD4 memory, two CD8 naive and one CD8 memory.

Whole-study findings and limits: Memory subsets generally showed lower estimated richness than naive subsets.

Regarding this clone: Its antigen is still unknown.

Germline CDR1 is SGHAT and CDR2 is FQNNGV. V was pared by 5 bases and J by 4 bases, with 20 bases between. This CDR3 is 16 amino acids long. Naive CD8 cells were CD45RO-negative, positively selected for CCR7, excluding terminally differentiated effector memory CD45RA+ cells. Some clones are missing from TCRdb's copy, which holds only in-frame ones; the method was immunoSEQ multiplex PCR. The sample has about 1,900,000 clones, just under 95% seen once. Sequencing was carried out using naive CD8+ T cells sorted from blood. The TCR originated in a man aged 18 to 29 in good health. V usage is TRBV11-2 and J usage is TRBJ2-5, with D possibly being TRBD1 (6 bases). This CDR3 is CASSQTGGRGSETQYF. CDR3 DNA sequence: TGTGCCAGCAGCCAAACTGGCGGCAGGGGTTCAGAGACCCAGTACTTC. The variable domain in full, with the rest retrieved from reference TRBV11-2 and TRBJ2-5, is EAGVAQSPRYKIIEKRQSVAFWCNPISGHATLYWYQQILGQGPKLLIQFQNNGVVDDSQLPKDRFSAERLKGVDSTLKIQPAKLEDSAVYLCASSQTGGRGSETQYFGPGTRLLVL.